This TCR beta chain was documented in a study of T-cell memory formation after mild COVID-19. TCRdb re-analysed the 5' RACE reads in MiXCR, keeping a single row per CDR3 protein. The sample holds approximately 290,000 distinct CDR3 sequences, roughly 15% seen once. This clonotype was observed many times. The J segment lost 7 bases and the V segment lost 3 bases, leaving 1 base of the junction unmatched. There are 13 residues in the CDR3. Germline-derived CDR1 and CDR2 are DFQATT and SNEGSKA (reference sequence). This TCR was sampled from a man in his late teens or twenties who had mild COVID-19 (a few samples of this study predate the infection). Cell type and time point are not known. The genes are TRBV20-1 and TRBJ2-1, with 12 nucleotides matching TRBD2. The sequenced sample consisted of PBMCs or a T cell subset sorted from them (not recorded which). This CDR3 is CSASGLAGNEQFF. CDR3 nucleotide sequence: TGCAGTGCTAGTGGACTAGCGGGGAATGAGCAGTTCTTC.